Listed below are T cell receptor beta chains from one sample, sequenced in a study of blood T cell repertoires in COVID-19. Method: immunoSEQ multiplex PCR; TCRdb's copy keeps in-frame clones and lacks some. The sample includes more than 85,000 clones, about 79% of them seen just once. The sequenced material came from peripheral blood. These receptors all stem from a woman aged 80 or over with active or convalescent COVID-19. The conserved cysteine and the conserved F or W are not part of the CDR3 here. D genes are given only for firm matches.

>TRBJ2-7|TRBD1|TRBV19
ASSTGQGLGEQY
>TRBJ2-5|TRBD1|TRBV7-9
ASRTGTGEETQY
>TRBJ1-1|NA|TRBV19
ASNPGHMNTEAF
>TRBJ2-3|NA|TRBV9
ASSEAPRAHSTDTQY
>TRBJ2-7|TRBD2|TRBV5-1
ASMSSGRIGAGEQY
>TRBJ1-1|NA|TRBV5-1
ASSLAWGEGEAF
>TRBJ1-1|NA|TRBV5-6
ASSPGGLNTEAF
>TRBJ2-7|TRBD1|TRBV27
ASSLMGQTSYGQY
>TRBJ2-7|TRBD2|TRBV11-2
ASSLGLAVYEQY
>TRBJ2-7|NA|TRBV5-1
ASSPLGLPVGEQY
>TRBJ2-7|TRBD1|TRBV11-3
ASSPTGAHEQY
>TRBJ2-2|NA|TRBV6-1
ASSEFYGWGELF
>TRBJ2-7|NA|TRBV7-9
ASRALYEQY
>TRBJ1-2|TRBD1|TRBV28
ASRQRDRAYGYT
>TRBJ1-2|TRBD1|TRBV10-3
AISESGDRGRIYGYT
>TRBJ1-6|NA|TRBV3-1/TRBV3-2
ASSHDGVYNSPLH
>TRBJ1-2|TRBD1|TRBV2
ASSPRQGAFGYT
>TRBJ2-7|TRBD2|TRBV7-3
ASSRPPSGRDHEQY
>TRBJ1-2|NA|TRBV6-5
ASSFSVGAQGYT
>TRBJ1-2|NA|TRBV2
ASSDAGRSGYT
>TRBJ2-3|TRBD2|TRBV5-1
ASSLAGTSGASTDTQY
>TRBJ2-1|TRBD2|TRBV7-9
ASRLAGGSYNEQF
>TRBJ2-1|NA|TRBV27
ASSPAWAGRSVPQF
>TRBJ2-7|NA|TRBV27
ASSLRQSTEQY
>TRBJ1-4|NA|TRBV5-1
ASSLVLGGKTV
>TRBJ2-3|NA|TRBV7-2
ASSLRRDWADTQY
>TRBJ1-5|NA|TRBV27
ASRLTGSNQPQH
>TRBJ1-2|TRBD1|TRBV27
ASSKGRGMEYGYT
>TRBJ2-1|TRBD2|TRBV6-2/TRBV6-3
ASSPGLAGYNEQF